This TCR beta chain was identified during a study of shared clonotypes between healthy human individuals. General study findings and limits: Clonotype sharing levels among donors were expected to vary with sequencing depth. Naive subsets typically showed greater estimated richness than memory subsets.

Of note for this clone: The antigen is not known.

Healthy and HIV-negative, the adult donors had no recent acute infections or vaccinations. The donors, all of them Caucasian adults, lived in Nashville, Tennessee. The assay was immunoSEQ multiplex PCR, and TCRdb's table has in-frame clones only and misses some. The sample holds about a million clones, 65% to 75% seen once. V lost 9 bases and J lost 2; bases outside the gene matches: 3. The CDR3 sequence is 12 residues long. Per germline, CDR1 SGHAT and CDR2 FQNNGV. This clonotype originated in a man aged 18 to 29 in good health. This chain uses TRBV11-2 with TRBJ2-7, with 8 nucleotides matching TRBD2. Sequencing was carried out using memory CD4+ T cells sorted from blood. Subset meaning: CD45RA-negative fraction. DNA of the CDR3: TGTGCCAGTATAGCGGGGCCCTACGAGCAGTACTTC. It encodes CASIAGPYEQYF. The whole variable domain, remainder taken from reference TRBV11-2 and TRBJ2-7, is EAGVAQSPRYKIIEKRQSVAFWCNPISGHATLYWYQQILGQGPKLLIQFQNNGVVDDSQLPKDRFSAERLKGVDSTLKIQPAKLEDSAVYLCASIAGPYEQYFGPGTRLTVT.